The entry below describes one T cell receptor (beta chain). Produced via immunoSEQ multiplex PCR; TCRdb's table is partial and in-frame only. The sample has 85,000 to 100,000 clones, around three quarters seen once. This sample was included in a study of blood T cell repertoires in COVID-19. Study overall: Samples came from the United States, Italy and Spain, spanning acute and convalescent COVID-19. In each case, the material was cDNA or gDNA derived from T cells, B-cell-depleted T cells, or PBMCs.

Germline values: CDR1 SGHRS, CDR2 YFSETQ. The CDR3 has 15 residues. With 4 bases removed from V and 3 bases from J, the gap between germline ends came to 17 bases. The clonotype originates from a man in his fifties or sixties who had recovered from COVID-19. Material for sequencing was peripheral blood. The chain is built from TRBV5-1 and TRBJ2-7; possibly TRBD2 for D (5 bases). The CDR3 coding sequence is TGCGCCAGCAGCCTGGGAGCGGTAGGGAACTACGAGCAGTACTTC. It is translated as CASSLGAVGNYEQYF.